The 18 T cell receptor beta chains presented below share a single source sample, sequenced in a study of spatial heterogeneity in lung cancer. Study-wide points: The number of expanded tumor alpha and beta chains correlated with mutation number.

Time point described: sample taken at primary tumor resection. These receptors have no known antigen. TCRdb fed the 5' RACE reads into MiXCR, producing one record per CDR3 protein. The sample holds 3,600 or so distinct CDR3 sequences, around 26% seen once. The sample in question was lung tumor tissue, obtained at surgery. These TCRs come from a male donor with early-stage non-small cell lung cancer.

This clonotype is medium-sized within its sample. The CDR3 reads CASSKGLDSEGNTEAFF. The CDR3 DNA is TGCGCCAGCAGCAAAGGACTGGACAGTGAGGGGAACACTGAAGCTTTCTTT. The chain has TRBV4-1 and TRBJ1-1, with D possibly being TRBD1 (6 bases). Per germline, CDR1 MGHRA and CDR2 YSYEKL. The CDR3 extends over 17 amino acids. V was shortened by 5 bases and J by 1 base, with 20 bases between the two germline ends.

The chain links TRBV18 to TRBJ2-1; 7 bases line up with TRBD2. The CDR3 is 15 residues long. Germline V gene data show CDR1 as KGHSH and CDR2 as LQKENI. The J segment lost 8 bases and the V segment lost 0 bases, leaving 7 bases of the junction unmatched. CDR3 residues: CASSPPGLPSDEQFF. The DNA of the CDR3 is TGTGCCAGCTCACCACCGGGACTACCGTCGGATGAGCAGTTCTTC. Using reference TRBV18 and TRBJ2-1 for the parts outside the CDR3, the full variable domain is NAGVMQNPRHLVRRRGQEARLRCSPMKGHSHVYWYRQLPEEGLKFMVYLQKENIIDESGMPKERFSAEFPKEGPSILRIQQVVRGDSAAYFCASSPPGLPSDEQFFGPGTRLTVL.

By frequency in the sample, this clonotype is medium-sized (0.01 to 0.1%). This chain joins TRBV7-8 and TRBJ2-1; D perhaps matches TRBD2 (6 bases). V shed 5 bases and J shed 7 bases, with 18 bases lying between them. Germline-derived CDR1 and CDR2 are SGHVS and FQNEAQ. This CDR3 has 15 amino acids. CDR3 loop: CASSLGDSSLNEQFF. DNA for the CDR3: TGTGCCAGCAGCCTGGGGGACTCCAGTCTTAATGAGCAGTTCTTC.

CDR3 sequence reads: CAISPGTGGTYEQYF. In DNA, the CDR3 is TGTGCCATCAGCCCCGGGACAGGAGGAACCTACGAGCAGTACTTC. The gene calls are TRBV10-3 and TRBJ2-7, with 8 bases matching TRBD1. Germline CDR1 and CDR2: ENHRY and SYGVKD. J gave up 2 bases and V 6 bases, and 9 bases lay outside the gene matches. The CDR3 runs 15 residues.

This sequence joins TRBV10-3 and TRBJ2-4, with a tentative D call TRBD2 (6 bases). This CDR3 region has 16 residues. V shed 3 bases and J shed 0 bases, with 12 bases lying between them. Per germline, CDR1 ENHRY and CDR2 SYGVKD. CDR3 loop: CAISEGGSRAKNIQYF. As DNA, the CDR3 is TGTGCCATCAGTGAAGGAGGGTCCCGAGCCAAAAACATTCAGTACTTC.

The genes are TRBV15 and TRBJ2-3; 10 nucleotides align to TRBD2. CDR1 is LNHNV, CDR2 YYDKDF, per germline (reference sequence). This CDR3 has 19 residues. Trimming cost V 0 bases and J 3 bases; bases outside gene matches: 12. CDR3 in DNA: TGTGCCACCAGCAGAGATTCGTCCCCCTTAGCGGGGGGAACAGATACGCAGTATTTT. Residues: CATSRDSSPLAGGTDTQYF.

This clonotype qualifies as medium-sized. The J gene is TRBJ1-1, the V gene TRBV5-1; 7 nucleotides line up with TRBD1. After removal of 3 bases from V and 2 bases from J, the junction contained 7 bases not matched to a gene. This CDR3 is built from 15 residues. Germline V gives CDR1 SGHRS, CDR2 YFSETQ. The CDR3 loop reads CASSSGGQHNTEAFF. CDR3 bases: TGCGCCAGCAGCTCTGGGGGACAGCATAACACTGAAGCTTTCTTT.

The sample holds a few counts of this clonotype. CDR3 amino acids: CASGLWDGANSPLHF. CDR3 coding DNA: TGTGCCAGCGGCCTCTGGGACGGAGCTAATTCACCCCTCCACTTT. The chain is built from TRBV12-3 or TRBV12-4 and TRBJ1-6; possibly TRBD1 for D (5 bases). The CDR3 is 15 amino acids. V was pared by 8 bases and J by 6 bases, with 17 bases between.

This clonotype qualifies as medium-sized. The CDR3 reads CASSRDRADWETQYF. DNA for the CDR3: TGTGCCAGCAGTCGAGACAGGGCGGATTGGGAGACCCAGTACTTC. The gene calls are TRBV28 and TRBJ2-5, with 7 positions matching TRBD1. CDR1 and CDR2 from the germline V gene are MDHEN and SYDVKM. The CDR3 is 15 amino acids. Losses at the gene ends were 5 bases for V and 5 bases for J; bases not matched to a gene: 11. The full variable domain, its missing parts supplied by reference TRBV28 and TRBJ2-5, is DVKVTQSSRYLVKRTGEKVFLECVQDMDHENMFWYRQDPGLGLRLIYFSYDVKMKEKGDIPEGYSVSREKKERFSLILESASTNQTSMYLCASSRDRADWETQYFGPGTRLLVL.

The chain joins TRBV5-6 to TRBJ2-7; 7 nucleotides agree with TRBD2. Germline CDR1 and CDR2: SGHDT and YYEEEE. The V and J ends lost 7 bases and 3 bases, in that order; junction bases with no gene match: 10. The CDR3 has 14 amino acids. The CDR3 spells CASRPGGPDYEQYF. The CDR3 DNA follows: TGTGCCAGCCGACCGGGAGGACCCGACTACGAGCAGTACTTC.

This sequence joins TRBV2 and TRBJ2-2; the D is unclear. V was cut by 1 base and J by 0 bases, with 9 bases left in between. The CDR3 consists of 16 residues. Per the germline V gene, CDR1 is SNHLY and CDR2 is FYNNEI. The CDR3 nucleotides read TGTGCCAGCAGTGAAGGGAACATAGCGAACACCGGGGAGCTGTTTTTT. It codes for CASSEGNIANTGELFF.

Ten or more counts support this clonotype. The CDR3 reads CANTRDSKQFF. The DNA for the CDR3 is TGTGCCAACACCCGGGACTCGAAGCAGTTCTTC. V gene TRBV10-3 combines with J gene TRBJ2-1; maybe TRBD2 (6 bases). The CDR3 loop spans 11 amino acids. Per the germline V gene, CDR1 is ENHRY and CDR2 is SYGVKD. The V and J ends lost 10 bases and 11 bases respectively, with 15 bases between them.

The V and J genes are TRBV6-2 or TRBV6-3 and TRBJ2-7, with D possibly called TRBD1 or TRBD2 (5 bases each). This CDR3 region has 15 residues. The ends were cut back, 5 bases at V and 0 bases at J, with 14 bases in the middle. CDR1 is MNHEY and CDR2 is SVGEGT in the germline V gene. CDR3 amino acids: CASSAWGKISYEQYF. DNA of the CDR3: TGTGCCAGCAGTGCGTGGGGGAAGATCTCCTACGAGCAGTACTTC.

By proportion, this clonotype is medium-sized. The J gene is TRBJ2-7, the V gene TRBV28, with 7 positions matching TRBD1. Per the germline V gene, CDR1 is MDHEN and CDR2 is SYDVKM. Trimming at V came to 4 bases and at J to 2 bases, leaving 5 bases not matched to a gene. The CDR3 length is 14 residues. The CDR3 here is CASSSTGTAYEQYF. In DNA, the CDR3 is TGTGCCAGCAGTTCTACCGGGACAGCCTACGAGCAGTACTTC. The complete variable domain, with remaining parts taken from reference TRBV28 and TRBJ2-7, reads DVKVTQSSRYLVKRTGEKVFLECVQDMDHENMFWYRQDPGLGLRLIYFSYDVKMKEKGDIPEGYSVSREKKERFSLILESASTNQTSMYLCASSSTGTAYEQYFGPGTRLTVT.

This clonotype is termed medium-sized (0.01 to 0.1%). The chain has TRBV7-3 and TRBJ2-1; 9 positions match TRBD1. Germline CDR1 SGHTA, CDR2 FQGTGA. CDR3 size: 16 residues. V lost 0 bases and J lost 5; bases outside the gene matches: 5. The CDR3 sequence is CASSLTRQGVNNEQFF. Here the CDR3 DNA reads TGTGCCAGCAGCTTAACCCGACAGGGGGTAAACAATGAGCAGTTCTTC. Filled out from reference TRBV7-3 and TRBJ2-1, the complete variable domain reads GAGVSQTPSNKVTEKGKYVELRCDPISGHTALYWYRQSLGQGPEFLIYFQGTGAADDSGLPNDRFFAVRPEGSVSTLKIQRTERGDSAVYLCASSLTRQGVNNEQFFGPGTRLTVL.

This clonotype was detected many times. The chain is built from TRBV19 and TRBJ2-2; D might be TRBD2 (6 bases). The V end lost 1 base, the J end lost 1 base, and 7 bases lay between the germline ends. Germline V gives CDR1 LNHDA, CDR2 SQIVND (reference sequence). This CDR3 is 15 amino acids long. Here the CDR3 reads CASSIAGVNTGELFF. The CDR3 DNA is TGTGCCAGTAGTATAGCGGGGGTGAACACCGGGGAGCTGTTTTTT. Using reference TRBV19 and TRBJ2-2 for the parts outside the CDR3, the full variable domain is DGGITQSPKYLFRKEGQNVTLSCEQNLNHDAMYWYRQDPGQGLRLIYYSQIVNDFQKGDIAEGYSVSREKKESFPLTVTSAQKNPTAFYLCASSIAGVNTGELFFGEGSRLTVL.

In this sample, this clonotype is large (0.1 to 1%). The CDR3 DNA is TGTGCCAGCACGAGCGATCCCCAGCAGTATTTT. It is translated as CASTSDPQQYF. The chain joins TRBV2 to TRBJ2-3; D is unresolved. V lost 7 bases and J 11 bases, leaving 13 bases between the germline ends. The CDR3 contains 11 residues. Germline CDR1 reads SNHLY; CDR2 reads FYNNEI. Together with reference TRBV2 and TRBJ2-3, the CDR3 gives the full variable domain: EPEVTQTPSHQVTQMGQEVILRCVPISNHLYFYWYRQILGQKVEFLVSFYNNEISEKSEIFDDQFSVERPDGSNFTLKIRSTKLEDSAMYFCASTSDPQQYFGPGTRLTVL.

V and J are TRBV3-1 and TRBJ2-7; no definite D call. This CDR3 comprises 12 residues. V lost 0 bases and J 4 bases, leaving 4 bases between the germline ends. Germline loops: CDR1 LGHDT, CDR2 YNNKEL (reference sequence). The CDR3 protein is CASSQDRYEQYF. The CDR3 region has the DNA TGTGCCAGCAGCCAAGATCGGTACGAGCAGTACTTC.